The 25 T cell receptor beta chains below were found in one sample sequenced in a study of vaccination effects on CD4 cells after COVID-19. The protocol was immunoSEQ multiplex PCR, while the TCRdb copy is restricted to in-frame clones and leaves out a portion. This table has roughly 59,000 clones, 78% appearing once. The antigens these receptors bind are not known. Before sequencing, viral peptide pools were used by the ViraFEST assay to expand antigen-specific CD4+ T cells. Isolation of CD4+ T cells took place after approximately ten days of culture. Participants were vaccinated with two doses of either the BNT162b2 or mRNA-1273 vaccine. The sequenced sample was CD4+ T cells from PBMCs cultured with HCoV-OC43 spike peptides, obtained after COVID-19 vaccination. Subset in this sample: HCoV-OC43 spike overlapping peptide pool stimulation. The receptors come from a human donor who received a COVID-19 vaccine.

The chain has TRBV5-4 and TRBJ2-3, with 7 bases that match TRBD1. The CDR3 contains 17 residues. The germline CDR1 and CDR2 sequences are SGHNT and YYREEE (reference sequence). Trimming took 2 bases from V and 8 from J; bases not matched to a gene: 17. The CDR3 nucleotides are TGTGCCAGCAGCTTCGAAAACAGGGGCCGAGGGTTGGGTACGCAGTATTTT. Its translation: CASSFENRGRGLGTQYF.

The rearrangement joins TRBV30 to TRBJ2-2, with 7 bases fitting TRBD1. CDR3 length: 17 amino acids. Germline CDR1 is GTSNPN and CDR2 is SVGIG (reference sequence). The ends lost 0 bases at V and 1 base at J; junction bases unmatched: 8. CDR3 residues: CAWSVGYRGWNTGELFF. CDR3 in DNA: TGTGCCTGGAGTGTGGGTTACAGGGGATGGAACACCGGGGAGCTGTTTTTT.

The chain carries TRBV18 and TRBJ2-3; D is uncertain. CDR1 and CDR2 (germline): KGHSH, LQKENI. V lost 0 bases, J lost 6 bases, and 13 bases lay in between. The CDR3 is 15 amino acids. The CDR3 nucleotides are TGTGCCAGCTCACCACCGGTTCAGGCCCGGGATACGCAGTATTTT. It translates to CASSPPVQARDTQYF.

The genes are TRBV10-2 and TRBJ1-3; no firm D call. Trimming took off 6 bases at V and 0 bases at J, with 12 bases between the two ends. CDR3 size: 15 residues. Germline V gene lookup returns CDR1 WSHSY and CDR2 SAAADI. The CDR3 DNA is TGCGCCAGCAGCGACCTCGTGCACTCTGGAAACACCATATATTTT. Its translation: CASSDLVHSGNTIYF.

CDR3 bases: TGTGCCAGCAGCCCCCGCGAACAGGGCACCGGGGAGCTGTTTTTT. Translated, it gives CASSPREQGTGELFF. V and J are TRBV3-1 (or the pseudogene TRBV3-2) and TRBJ2-2, with a possible D match to TRBD1 (6 bases). The CDR3 has 15 residues. Trimming removed 4 bases from V and 4 bases from J, with 13 bases in between. Germline assignment: CDR1 LGHDT and CDR2 YNNKEL (reference sequence).

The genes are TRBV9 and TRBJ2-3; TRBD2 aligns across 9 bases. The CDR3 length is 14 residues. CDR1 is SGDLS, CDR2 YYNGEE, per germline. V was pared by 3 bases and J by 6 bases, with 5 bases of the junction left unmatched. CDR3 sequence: CASSAGLARDTQYF. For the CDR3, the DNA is TGTGCCAGCAGCGCAGGACTAGCGCGGGATACGCAGTATTTT.

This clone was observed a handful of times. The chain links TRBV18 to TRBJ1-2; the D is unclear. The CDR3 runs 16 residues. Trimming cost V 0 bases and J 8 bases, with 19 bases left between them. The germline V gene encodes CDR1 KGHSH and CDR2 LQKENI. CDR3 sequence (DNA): TGTGCCAGCTCACCACCGCACGACTCAGGCCCGGGGGGCTACACCTTC. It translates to CASSPPHDSGPGGYTF.

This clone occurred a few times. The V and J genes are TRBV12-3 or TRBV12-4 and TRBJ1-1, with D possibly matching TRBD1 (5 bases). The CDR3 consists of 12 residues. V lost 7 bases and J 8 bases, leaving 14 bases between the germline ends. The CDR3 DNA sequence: TGTGCCAGCAATACAGGCTATACCGAAGCTTTCTTT. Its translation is CASNTGYTEAFF.

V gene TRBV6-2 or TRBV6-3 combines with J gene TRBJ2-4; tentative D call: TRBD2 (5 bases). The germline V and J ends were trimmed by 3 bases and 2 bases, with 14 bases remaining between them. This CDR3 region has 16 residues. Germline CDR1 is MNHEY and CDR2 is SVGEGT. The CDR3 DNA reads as TGTGCCAGCAGTTATCGCCAAACCGGGACCAAAAACATTCAGTACTTC. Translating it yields CASSYRQTGTKNIQYF.

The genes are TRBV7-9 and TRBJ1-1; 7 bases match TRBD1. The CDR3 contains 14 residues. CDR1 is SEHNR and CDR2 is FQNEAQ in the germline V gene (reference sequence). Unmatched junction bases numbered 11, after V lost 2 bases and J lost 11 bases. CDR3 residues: CASSLFQGGDRAFF. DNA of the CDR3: TGTGCCAGCAGCTTATTCCAGGGGGGCGACCGCGCTTTCTTT.

The CDR3 sequence is CASSGLTDYEQYV. CDR3 DNA: TGTGCCAGCAGTGGCCTGACAGACTACGAGCAGTACGTC. The J gene is TRBJ2-7, the V gene TRBV2, with a tentative D call TRBD1 (5 bases). The CDR3 spans 13 residues. Trimming pared 4 bases from V and 3 bases from J, leaving 10 bases between. Germline CDR1 reads SNHLY; CDR2 reads FYNNEI.

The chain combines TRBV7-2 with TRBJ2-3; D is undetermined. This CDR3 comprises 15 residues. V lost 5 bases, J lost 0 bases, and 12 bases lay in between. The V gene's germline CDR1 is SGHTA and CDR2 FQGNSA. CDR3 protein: CASSPDPPSTDTQYF. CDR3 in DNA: TGTGCCAGCAGCCCAGACCCCCCTAGCACAGATACGCAGTATTTT.

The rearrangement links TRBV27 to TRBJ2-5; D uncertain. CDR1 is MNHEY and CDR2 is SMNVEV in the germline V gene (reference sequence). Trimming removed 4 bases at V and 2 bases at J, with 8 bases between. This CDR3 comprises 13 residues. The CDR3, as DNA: TGTGCCAGCAGTTGGAAAGCTCAAGAGACCCAGTACTTC. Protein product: CASSWKAQETQYF.

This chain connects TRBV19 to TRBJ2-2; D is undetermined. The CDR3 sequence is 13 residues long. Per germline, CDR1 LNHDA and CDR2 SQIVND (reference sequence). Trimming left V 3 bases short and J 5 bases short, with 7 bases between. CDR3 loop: CASSITVTGELFF. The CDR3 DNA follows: TGTGCCAGTAGTATTACAGTAACCGGGGAGCTGTTTTTT.

The CDR3 DNA reads TGTGCCAGCGGGAGAGAATACTACAATGAGCAGTTCTTC. It is translated as CASGREYYNEQFF. The chain links TRBV6-5 to TRBJ2-1; perhaps TRBD2 as D (5 bases). CDR3 size: 13 residues. The V end was cut by 8 bases, the J end by 3 bases, with 11 bases between. Germline assignment: CDR1 MNHEY and CDR2 SVGAGI.

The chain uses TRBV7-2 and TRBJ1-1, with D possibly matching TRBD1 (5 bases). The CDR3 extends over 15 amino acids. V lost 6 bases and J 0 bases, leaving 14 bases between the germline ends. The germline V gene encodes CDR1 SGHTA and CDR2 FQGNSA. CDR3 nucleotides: TGTGCCAGCAGATCCGGAGGGGTGGTGAACACTGAAGCTTTCTTT. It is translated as CASRSGGVVNTEAFF. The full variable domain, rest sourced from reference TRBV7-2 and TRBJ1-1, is GAGVSQSPSNKVTEKGKDVELRCDPISGHTALYWYRQSLGQGLEFLIYFQGNSAPDKSGLPSDRFSAERTGGSVSTLTIQRTQQEDSAVYLCASRSGGVVNTEAFFGQGTRLTVV.

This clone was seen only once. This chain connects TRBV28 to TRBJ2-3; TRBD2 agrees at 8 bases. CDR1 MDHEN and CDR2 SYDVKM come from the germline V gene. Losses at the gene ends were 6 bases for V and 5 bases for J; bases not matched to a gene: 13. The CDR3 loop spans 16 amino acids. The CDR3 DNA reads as TGTGCCAGCAGCCCCTTGGATAGCGGGGCAGGAGATACGCAGTATTTT. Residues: CASSPLDSGAGDTQYF.

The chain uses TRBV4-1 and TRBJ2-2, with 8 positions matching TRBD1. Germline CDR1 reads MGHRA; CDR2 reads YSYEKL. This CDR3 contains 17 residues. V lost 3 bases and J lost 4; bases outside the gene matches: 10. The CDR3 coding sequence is TGCGCCAGCAGCCAGAGACAGGGGATTGGTAGCACCGGGGAGCTGTTTTTT. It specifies CASSQRQGIGSTGELFF.

The CDR3 DNA is TGTGCCAGCAGCTTCGTTATCGGGGGGCAGTACGAGCAGTACGTC. It codes for CASSFVIGGQYEQYV. The gene calls are TRBV5-6 and TRBJ2-7; possible D gene TRBD2, 7 bases. The CDR3 has 15 residues. CDR1 and CDR2 from the germline V gene are SGHDT and YYEEEE. Trimming removed 2 bases at V and 4 bases at J, with 16 bases between.

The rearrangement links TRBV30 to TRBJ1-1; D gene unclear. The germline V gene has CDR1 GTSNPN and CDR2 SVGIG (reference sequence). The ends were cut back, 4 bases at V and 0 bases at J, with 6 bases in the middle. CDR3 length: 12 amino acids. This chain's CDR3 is CAWKRMNTEAFF. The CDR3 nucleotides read TGTGCCTGGAAGCGGATGAACACTGAAGCTTTCTTT.

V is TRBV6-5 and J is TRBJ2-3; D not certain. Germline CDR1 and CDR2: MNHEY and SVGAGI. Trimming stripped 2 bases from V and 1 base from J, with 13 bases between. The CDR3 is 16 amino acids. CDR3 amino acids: CASSYPHTPCTDTQYF. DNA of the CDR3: TGTGCCAGCAGTTACCCGCATACACCATGCACAGATACGCAGTATTTT.

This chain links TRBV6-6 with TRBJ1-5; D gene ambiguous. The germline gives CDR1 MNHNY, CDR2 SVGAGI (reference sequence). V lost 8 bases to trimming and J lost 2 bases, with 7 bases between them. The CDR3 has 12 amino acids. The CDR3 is CASGSGNQPQHF. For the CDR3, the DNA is TGTGCCAGCGGGAGTGGCAATCAGCCCCAGCATTTT.

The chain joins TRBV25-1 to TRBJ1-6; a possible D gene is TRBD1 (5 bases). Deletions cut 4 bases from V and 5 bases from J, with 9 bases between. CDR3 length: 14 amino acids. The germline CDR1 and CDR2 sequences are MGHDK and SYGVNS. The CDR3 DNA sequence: TGTGCCAGCAGTGCGGGGGAGGATAATTCACCCCTCCACTTT. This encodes CASSAGEDNSPLHF. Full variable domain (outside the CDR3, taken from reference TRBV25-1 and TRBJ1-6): EADIYQTPRYLVIGTGKKITLECSQTMGHDKMYWYQQDPGMELHLIHYSYGVNSTEKGDLSSESTVSRIRTEHFPLTLESARPSHTSQYLCASSAGEDNSPLHFGNGTRLTVT.

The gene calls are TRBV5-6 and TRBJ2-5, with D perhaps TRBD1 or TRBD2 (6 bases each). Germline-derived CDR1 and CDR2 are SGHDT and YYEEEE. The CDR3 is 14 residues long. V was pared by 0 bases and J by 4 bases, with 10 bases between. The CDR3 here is CASSLGGARETQYF. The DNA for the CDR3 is TGTGCCAGCAGCTTGGGGGGGGCTCGAGAGACCCAGTACTTC.

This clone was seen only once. CDR3 sequence: CASSGGLGAYNEQFF. In DNA, the CDR3 is TGTGCCAGCAGCGGGGGGTTAGGAGCCTACAATGAGCAGTTCTTC. The rearrangement uses TRBV5-5 and TRBJ2-1; TRBD2 might be the D (6 bases). Trimming left V 4 bases short and J 2 bases short, with 13 bases between. Germline CDR1 reads SGHKS; CDR2 reads YYEKEE (reference sequence). The CDR3 runs 15 residues.